Shown below are 6 T cell receptor beta chains from a single sample sequenced in a study of blood T cell repertoires in COVID-19. Profiling relied on immunoSEQ multiplex PCR, and the TCRdb table lists in-frame clones only, not all of them. The sample has a few hundred thousand clones, about 85% seen once. Input material: peripheral blood. The receptors shown here come from an older woman who had recovered from COVID-19.

The rearrangement links TRBV6-5 to TRBJ1-6; D may be TRBD1 (5 bases). Trimming removed 2 bases at V and 9 bases at J, with 14 bases between. Germline V lookup: CDR1 MNHEY, CDR2 SVGAGI. This CDR3 contains 15 residues. The CDR3 region has the DNA TGTGCCAGCAGTTACCGCTGGGGGGATGGTTCACCCCTCCACTTT. Its translation is CASSYRWGDGSPLHF.

The chain recombines TRBV11-3 with TRBJ2-7, with a weak D call TRBD2 (6 bases). V gave up 0 bases and J gave up 6 bases, with 12 bases separating them. The CDR3 length is 14 residues. Per the germline V gene, CDR1 is SGHNT and CDR2 is YENEEA. The CDR3 reads CASSLDSGLGEQYF. The CDR3 DNA is TGTGCCAGCAGCTTAGATTCGGGACTGGGCGAGCAGTACTTC.

This clone has just a few counts. This chain links TRBV4-2 with TRBJ2-7, with 8 bases fitting TRBD1. This CDR3 spans 15 amino acids. Germline trimming cut 0 bases from V and 7 bases from J; bases unmatched to any gene: 8. Germline V gives CDR1 LGHNA, CDR2 YNFKEQ. The CDR3 DNA sequence: TGTGCCAGCAGCCAAGAAACCACAGGGGGATGGGAGCAGTACTTC. Its translation: CASSQETTGGWEQYF.

This clone was seen a single time. The gene calls are TRBV14 and TRBJ2-7, with 9 bases lining up with TRBD2. The CDR3 is made up of 14 amino acids. The germline V gene has CDR1 SGHDN and CDR2 FVKESK. The V segment lost 4 bases and the J segment 4 bases; nucleotides outside the gene matches: 5. This chain's CDR3 is CASSLGLALYEQYF. The CDR3 DNA is TGTGCCAGCAGCCTGGGACTAGCTCTGTACGAGCAGTACTTC. Combining the CDR3 with reference TRBV14 and TRBJ2-7 gives the whole variable domain EAGVTQFPSHSVIEKGQTVTLRCDPISGHDNLYWYRRVMGKEIKFLLHFVKESKQDESGMPNNRFLAERTGGTYSTLKVQPAELEDSGVYFCASSLGLALYEQYFGPGTRLTVT.

The gene calls are TRBV29-1 and TRBJ2-5, with 9 bases fitting TRBD1. The V segment lost 5 bases and the J segment 5 bases; nucleotides outside the gene matches: 6. CDR3 length: 13 amino acids. Germline V gives CDR1 SQVTM, CDR2 ANQGSEA. The CDR3 bases are TGCAGCGTTAACGACAGGGGGAGGGAGACCCAGTACTTC. It encodes CSVNDRGRETQYF.

This clone was observed a few times. This chain connects TRBV6-2 or TRBV6-3 to TRBJ1-1; maybe TRBD1 (5 bases). With 6 bases removed from V and 7 bases from J, the gap between germline ends came to 15 bases. In germline, CDR1 is MNHEY, CDR2 SVGEGT. The CDR3 covers 13 residues. The CDR3 is CASSRWGQIEAFF. The CDR3 nucleotides are TGTGCCAGCAGCCGCTGGGGCCAGATTGAAGCTTTCTTT.